This TCR beta chain was identified during a study of blood T cell repertoires in COVID-19. At the level of the study: The United States, Italy and Spain were the sources of the acute and convalescent COVID-19 samples. In each case, the material was cDNA or gDNA derived from T cells, B-cell-depleted T cells, or PBMCs.

Authors' processing steps: Nucleated cell counts were estimated from reference gene primer amplification. TCRdb's table, derived via immunoSEQ multiplex PCR, lists solely in-frame clones and lacks some. V, J and clone size were drawn from that table, and D and trimming were deduced from the DNA. The repertoire includes 300,000 to 350,000 clones, 87% of them detected once, and around 2.1% sits in the top ten. V shed 4 bases and J 8 bases; nucleotides not matched to a gene: 10. The germline CDR1 and CDR2 sequences are MDHEN and SYDVKM. This CDR3 contains 16 residues. The chain has TRBV28 and TRBJ1-6; 8 bases agree with TRBD1. Sequencing was performed on peripheral blood. This receptor was identified in a man aged 18 to 29 with active or convalescent COVID-19. CDR3: CASSSREDRVDSPLHF. CDR3 in DNA: TGTGCCAGCAGTTCGCGAGAGGACAGGGTCGATTCACCCCTCCACTTT.